This T cell receptor (beta chain) originates from a study of T cells in Graves' hyperthyroidism and ophthalmopathy. There were TCR beta CDR3 regions amplified from RNA transcripts. During a first-round RT-PCR of the TCR CDR3, the HTBI primer set was used. TCRdb ran MiXCR on the multiplex PCR reads and lists one entry per CDR3 protein. This table has under 550,000 distinct CDR3 sequences, 20% appearing once. This clonotype was counted between two and nine times. CDR3 length: 14 residues. V was trimmed by 5 bases and J by 7 bases, leaving 14 bases between them. The germline CDR1 and CDR2 sequences are SEHNR and FQNEAQ (reference sequence). Disease lasting under 3 months, a NOSPECS grade of at least 4, and a Clinical Activity Score of at least 3 were features of the ophthalmopathy patients.

This receptor was taken from a man in his forties with Graves' ophthalmopathy. The sample taken for sequencing was blood. The chain is built from TRBV7-9 and TRBJ1-4; D is undetermined. The CDR3 bases are TGTGCCAGCAGCGCTGACAATACGGGTGAAAAACTGTTTTTT. This gives the protein CASSADNTGEKLFF.